The 9 T cell receptor beta chains presented below share a single source sample, sequenced in a study of cytomegalovirus exposure and HLA in healthy donors. The PCR contained 60 Vbeta and 13 Jbeta primers. Generated by immunoSEQ multiplex PCR, the TCRdb table keeps only in-frame clones and is missing some. The table has roughly 190,000 clones, about 87% seen once. Sequencing was done on a sample of PBMCs. Receptors were obtained from a young woman in good health and CMV-seronegative.

This clone showed up just once. Other DNA sequences in this sample translate to the same CDR3. The J gene is TRBJ2-7, the V gene TRBV7-2, with D maybe TRBD2 (6 bases). CDR3 length equals 14 residues. CDR1 and CDR2 (germline): SGHTA, FQGNSA. Trimming cost V 1 base and J 6 bases, with 13 bases left between them. In DNA, the CDR3 is TGTGCCAGCAGCTTAGGTGGAGGGCCCTCCGAGCAGTACTTC. This codes for CASSLGGGPSEQYF.

This chain uses TRBV7-6 with TRBJ2-7; 7 bases match TRBD1. Germline values: CDR1 SGHVS, CDR2 FNYEAQ. J gave up 7 bases and V 6 bases, and 15 bases lay outside the gene matches. The CDR3 spans 15 residues. CDR3 nucleotide sequence: TGTGCCAGCAGATCAACAGGGGCCGGGGTGGGTGAGCAGTACTTC. Its protein product is CASRSTGAGVGEQYF.

V is TRBV27 and J is TRBJ1-2; TRBD1 agrees at 9 bases. The CDR3 totals 16 residues. The V segment lost 0 bases and the J segment 4 bases; nucleotides outside the gene matches: 6. Germline CDR1 MNHEY, CDR2 SMNVEV (reference sequence). The CDR3 nucleotides are TGTGCCAGCAGTTTATCGGGACAGGGAGTTGCCTATGGCTACACCTTC. It is translated as CASSLSGQGVAYGYTF.

The rearrangement links TRBV2 to TRBJ2-5, with a weak D call TRBD1 (8 bases). Germline lookup yields CDR1 SNHLY and CDR2 FYNNEI. The CDR3 extends over 19 amino acids. The ends were cut back, 4 bases at V and 1 base at J, with 25 bases in the middle. CDR3 sequence: CASSGTDRGGGLPQETQYF. The DNA for the CDR3 is TGTGCCAGCAGTGGAACCGACAGGGGAGGGGGACTACCCCAAGAGACCCAGTACTTC.

The V and J genes are TRBV5-4 and TRBJ2-7, with 9 bases lining up with TRBD1. The germline CDR1 and CDR2 sequences are SGHNT and YYREEE (reference sequence). The CDR3 spans 14 residues. Losses at the gene ends were 4 bases for V and 4 bases for J; bases not matched to a gene: 6. In nucleotides, the CDR3 is TGTGCCAGCAGCCGACAGGGGGTCCGTTACGAGCAGTACTTC. Protein product: CASSRQGVRYEQYF.

The V call is TRBV28, the J call TRBJ1-5; D might be TRBD1 (5 bases). Trimming took 5 bases from V and 2 from J, leaving 25 bases between them. This CDR3 has 19 residues. Germline-derived CDR1 and CDR2 are MDHEN and SYDVKM. CDR3 DNA sequence: TGTGCCAGCAGTCCAGAACAGGTGTGGTCACCCTGGCGCAATCAGCCCCAGCATTTT. Translating it yields CASSPEQVWSPWRNQPQHF.

V and J are TRBV6-5 and TRBJ1-3; 9 bases fit TRBD1. After removal of 4 bases from V and 3 bases from J, the junction contained 7 bases not matched to a gene. The CDR3 is made up of 16 amino acids. Germline CDR1 reads MNHEY; CDR2 reads SVGAGI. The CDR3 DNA reads TGTGCCAGCAGTTCGACAGGGGGAGAAGGTGGAAACACCATATATTTT. It specifies CASSSTGGEGGNTIYF.

The J gene is TRBJ1-2, the V gene TRBV28; 8 bases map to TRBD1. V lost 4 bases and J lost 0; bases outside the gene matches: 10. The CDR3 contains 17 residues. From germline, CDR1 is MDHEN and CDR2 SYDVKM. The CDR3 reads CASSSPTGEGTNYGYTF. The CDR3 region has the DNA TGTGCCAGCAGTTCACCGACAGGGGAGGGTACTAACTATGGCTACACCTTC.

This clone was found once. The chain links TRBV6-5 to TRBJ1-4; possible D gene TRBD1, 5 bases. The germline V gene encodes CDR1 MNHEY and CDR2 SVGAGI. Between the trimmed V and J ends, which lost 2 bases and 6 bases, there was a span of 16 bases. CDR3 length: 16 amino acids. The CDR3 loop reads CASSYVSEQGDEKLFF. The CDR3 region has the DNA TGTGCCAGCAGTTACGTATCGGAGCAGGGTGATGAAAAACTGTTTTTT.